One sample yielded the 26 T cell receptor beta chains listed below, sequenced in a study of response to subunit inactivated influenza vaccine. TCRdb called the RT-PCR reads again in MiXCR, with one record for every CDR3 protein. The data contain hundreds of thousands of distinct CDR3 sequences, 14% of them singletons. Sequencing was performed on PBMCs from blood, taken 14 to 15 days before vaccination. The receptors stem from a man aged 45-60 years who received an inactivated influenza vaccine.

The gene calls are TRBV5-5 and TRBJ1-5, with D unresolved. The CDR3 extends over 16 amino acids. V lost 0 bases, J lost 2 bases, and 12 bases lay in between. Per germline, CDR1 SGHKS and CDR2 YYEKEE (reference sequence). CDR3 in DNA: TGTGCCAGCAGCTTGGAAAGGAATTTGGGCAATCAGCCCCAGCATTTT. It specifies CASSLERNLGNQPQHF.

The gene calls are TRBV5-1 and TRBJ1-6; tentative D call: TRBD1 (5 bases). This CDR3 has 15 amino acids. The germline gives CDR1 SGHRS, CDR2 YFSETQ. The V end lost 0 bases, the J end lost 9 bases, and 13 bases lay between the germline ends. As DNA, the CDR3 is TGCGCCAGCAGCTTGGGATCCGGGGACGGTTCACCCCTCCACTTT. This sequence encodes CASSLGSGDGSPLHF.

This clonotype appeared a few times. An end of the junction differs from the germline gene, which may be a read error. This sequence joins TRBV7-2 and TRBJ2-1, with TRBD2 matching over 9 bases. Per germline, CDR1 SGHTA and CDR2 FQGNSA. The CDR3 sequence is 14 residues long. DNA for the CDR3: TGTGCCAGCAGGGTAGCGGGGGCCTACCATGAGCAGTTCTTC. Its translation: CASRVAGAYHEQFF.

Only a few counts were recorded for this clonotype. The chain couples TRBV27 to TRBJ2-7; D is perhaps TRBD2 (6 bases). CDR3 length: 14 amino acids. CDR1 is MNHEY and CDR2 is SMNVEV in the germline V gene (reference sequence). V was cut by 2 bases and J by 4 bases, with 12 bases left in between. In DNA, the CDR3 is TGTGCCAGCAGTTTACTAGCTAGCGAGTACGAGCAGTACTTC. This sequence encodes CASSLLASEYEQYF.

This chain links TRBV20-1 with TRBJ2-1, with D possibly TRBD2 on 5 matching bases. V shed 2 bases and J shed 5 bases, with 16 bases lying between them. CDR1 and CDR2 (germline): DFQATT, SNEGSKA (reference sequence). The CDR3 is 15 amino acids. The CDR3 sequence is CSARQLIGLNNEQFF. In DNA form, the CDR3 reads TGCAGTGCTAGACAATTAATCGGACTGAACAATGAGCAGTTCTTC.

The chain couples TRBV7-9 to TRBJ2-1; 7 nucleotides line up with TRBD1. The junction had 6 bases not matched to a gene; V was cut back by 5 bases and J by 2 bases. This CDR3 is 15 amino acids long. The germline gives CDR1 SEHNR, CDR2 FQNEAQ (reference sequence). The CDR3 loop reads CASSPRQGPYNEQFF. In DNA, the CDR3 is TGTGCCAGCAGCCCGCGACAGGGCCCCTACAATGAGCAGTTCTTC.

This clonotype was observed at least ten times. This rearrangement joins TRBV7-2 to TRBJ1-2; maybe TRBD1 (5 bases). From germline, CDR1 is SGHTA and CDR2 FQGNSA. V was trimmed by 1 base and J by 4 bases, leaving 13 bases between them. This CDR3 contains 15 residues. The CDR3 here is CASSLVTGGGYGYTF. The DNA of the CDR3 is TGTGCCAGCAGCTTAGTAACAGGCGGAGGCTATGGCTACACCTTC.

This clonotype was detected ten times or more. The V call is TRBV2, the J call TRBJ2-3; D remains unclear. Germline V lookup: CDR1 SNHLY, CDR2 FYNNEI. V was clipped by 6 bases and J by 6 bases, with 16 bases between them. CDR3 length: 14 amino acids. The CDR3 DNA sequence: TGTGCCAGCAGCTTAGGATGGGAAGGGGATACGCAGTATTTT. As protein: CASSLGWEGDTQYF.

This rearrangement joins TRBV7-9 to TRBJ2-2; D unclear. The ends were cut back, 1 base at V and 1 base at J, with 10 bases in the middle. The CDR3 contains 16 residues. CDR1 is SEHNR and CDR2 is FQNEAQ in the germline V gene (reference sequence). CDR3 amino acids: CASSLVRQENTGELFF. For the CDR3, the DNA is TGTGCCAGCAGCTTAGTACGTCAGGAGAACACCGGGGAGCTGTTTTTT.

This clonotype appeared a few times. J is TRBJ2-1 and V is TRBV10-3; 8 nucleotides match TRBD1. The junction had 15 bases not matched to a gene; V was cut back by 10 bases and J by 10 bases. CDR1 is ENHRY, CDR2 SYGVKD, per germline. The CDR3 covers 14 residues. The CDR3 sequence is CATNEPSGGREQFF. Written as DNA, the CDR3 is TGTGCCACCAACGAACCATCAGGGGGCAGGGAGCAGTTCTTC.

The gene calls are TRBV5-1 and TRBJ1-1, with TRBD1 identical over 7 bases. The CDR3 loop spans 15 amino acids. Germline V lookup: CDR1 SGHRS, CDR2 YFSETQ. The junction had 8 bases not matched to a gene; V was cut back by 0 bases and J by 6 bases. CDR3 protein: CASSLEPGQDSEAFF. The CDR3 bases are TGCGCCAGCAGCTTGGAACCAGGACAGGACTCTGAAGCTTTCTTT. Complete variable domain (other parts from reference TRBV5-1 and TRBJ1-1): KAGVTQTPRYLIKTRGQQVTLSCSPISGHRSVSWYQQTPGQGLQFLFEYFSETQRNKGNFPGRFSGRQFSNSRSEMNVSTLELGDSALYLCASSLEPGQDSEAFFGQGTRLTVV.

This clonotype has ten or more counts. The chain is built from TRBV28 and TRBJ2-1, with D hard to call. CDR1 MDHEN and CDR2 SYDVKM come from the germline V gene. V lost 1 base, J lost 0 bases, and 10 bases lay in between. This CDR3 is built from 16 residues. This CDR3 is CASSLSAPTSYNEQFF. The CDR3 bases are TGTGCCAGCAGTTTATCGGCGCCCACCTCCTACAATGAGCAGTTCTTC.

The V gene is TRBV20-1, the J gene TRBJ2-3; D may match TRBD1 or TRBD2 (5 bases each). The CDR3 loop spans 14 amino acids. CDR1 DFQATT and CDR2 SNEGSKA come from the germline V gene (reference sequence). V shed 2 bases and J shed 6 bases, with 15 bases lying between them. This chain's CDR3 is CSARNPNEGDTQYF. The CDR3 DNA sequence: TGCAGTGCTAGAAACCCCAACGAGGGGGATACGCAGTATTTT.

V usage is TRBV7-2 and J usage is TRBJ2-7, with 11 bases that match TRBD2. Germline CDR1 reads SGHTA; CDR2 reads FQGNSA. The CDR3 runs to 15 residues. The trim removed 3 bases at V and 2 bases at J, leaving 3 bases unmatched. As DNA, the CDR3 is TGTGCCAGCAGCTTCACTAGCGGGAGTCCCTACGAGCAGTACTTC. Its protein is CASSFTSGSPYEQYF.

This clonotype has at least ten counts. CDR3 region: CASSKGVTSGRAETQYF. CDR3 nucleotide sequence: TGCGCCAGCAGCAAAGGCGTCACTAGCGGACGGGCAGAGACCCAGTACTTC. V gene TRBV5-1 combines with J gene TRBJ2-5; 8 bases fit TRBD2. Germline V gene sequence: CDR1 SGHRS, CDR2 YFSETQ. V shed 4 bases and J 4 bases; nucleotides not matched to a gene: 15. The length of the CDR3 is 17 residues.

The chain combines TRBV5-1 with TRBJ2-1, with 8 bases fitting TRBD2. This CDR3 has 14 amino acids. Germline CDR1 SGHRS, CDR2 YFSETQ. Germline trimming cut 4 bases from V and 9 bases from J; bases unmatched to any gene: 9. CDR3 sequence (DNA): TGCGCCAGCAGCGGCTCGGGGGGGTACGGTGAGCAGTTCTTC. Translated: CASSGSGGYGEQFF.

This clonotype occurred many times. V usage is TRBV5-1 and J usage is TRBJ2-1; possibly TRBD1 or TRBD2 for D (5 bases each). Deletions cut 4 bases from V and 6 bases from J, with 14 bases between. The CDR3 covers 14 residues. The germline gives CDR1 SGHRS, CDR2 YFSETQ. CDR3 bases: TGCGCCAGCAGCCCAGGGACCTTCGTCAATGAGCAGTTCTTC. It is translated as CASSPGTFVNEQFF.

The chain combines TRBV27 with TRBJ2-7; 12 bases map to TRBD2. V shed 2 bases and J 5 bases; nucleotides not matched to a gene: 4. CDR3 length: 15 residues. Germline V gene lookup returns CDR1 MNHEY and CDR2 SMNVEV (reference sequence). The CDR3 nucleotides are TGTGCCAGCAGTTTAAGACTAGCGGGAGATGACGAGCAGTACTTC. Translated: CASSLRLAGDDEQYF.

This clonotype was seen a few times. The chain carries TRBV3-1 and TRBJ1-1; no reliable D call. Trimming left V 0 bases short and J 7 bases short, with 12 bases between. This CDR3 is built from 14 residues. From germline, CDR1 is LGHDT and CDR2 YNNKEL (reference sequence). In DNA form, the CDR3 reads TGTGCCAGCAGCCAAGATCTGCCCGGAGGTGAAGCTTTCTTT. Residues: CASSQDLPGGEAFF.

The table lists this clonotype with a few counts. This chain uses TRBV20-1 with TRBJ2-5; TRBD2 matches 10 bases. The CDR3 is made up of 17 amino acids. Germline V lookup: CDR1 DFQATT, CDR2 SNEGSKA (reference sequence). The V and J ends lost 2 bases and 7 bases, in that order; junction bases with no gene match: 16. CDR3 in amino acids: CSARSLLAGEGLGTQYF. The CDR3 DNA follows: TGCAGTGCTAGATCACTTCTAGCGGGAGAAGGCCTGGGGACCCAGTACTTC.

Only a few counts were recorded for this clonotype. The genes are TRBV30 and TRBJ2-5; D possibly corresponds to TRBD2 (5 bases). Trimming cost V 6 bases and J 8 bases, with 7 bases left between them. The CDR3 length is 9 residues. The germline CDR1 and CDR2 sequences are GTSNPN and SVGIG (reference sequence). The CDR3, as DNA: TGTGCCTGCGGGGTCACCCAGTACTTC. Translation gives CACGVTQYF.

The chain employs TRBV10-3 and TRBJ2-6, with TRBD2 matching 12 bases. Trimming at V came to 5 bases and at J to 0 bases, leaving 14 bases not matched to a gene. The CDR3 runs to 21 residues. Germline assignment: CDR1 ENHRY and CDR2 SYGVKD. CDR3 sequence: CAISTYGRTSGESSGANVLTF. The CDR3 coding sequence is TGTGCCATCAGTACGTACGGGCGGACTAGCGGGGAAAGCTCTGGGGCCAACGTCCTGACTTTC.

The sample holds a few counts of this clonotype. The rearrangement uses TRBV4-2 and TRBJ2-7; 9 bases are a match to TRBD1. V trimming: 0 bases; J trimming: 3 bases; junction bases outside the gene matches: 6. Germline loops: CDR1 LGHNA, CDR2 YNFKEQ. CDR3 size: 16 residues. This CDR3 is CASSQDLGTGLYEQYF. Written as DNA, the CDR3 is TGTGCCAGCAGCCAAGATCTTGGGACAGGGCTCTACGAGCAGTACTTC.

The chain uses TRBV10-3 and TRBJ2-2; D may be TRBD2 (6 bases). Germline assignment: CDR1 ENHRY and CDR2 SYGVKD. CDR3 size: 16 residues. The ends were cut back, 2 bases at V and 6 bases at J, with 16 bases in the middle. The CDR3 DNA sequence: TGTGCCATCAGTGAGCGGGGACTCCTGCGGCCCGGGGAGCTGTTTTTT. Translating it yields CAISERGLLRPGELFF.

The V gene is TRBV12-3 or TRBV12-4, the J gene TRBJ1-5, with 7 bases lining up with TRBD1. This CDR3 has 14 amino acids. V was pared by 6 bases and J by 1 base, with 3 bases of the junction left unmatched. The CDR3 coding sequence is TGTGCCAGCAGGCGGGGACAGAGCAATCAGCCCCAGCATTTT. The encoded protein is CASRRGQSNQPQHF.

The chain combines TRBV18 with TRBJ1-1, with no clear D. The CDR3 has 11 residues. Trimming took off 5 bases at V and 7 bases at J, with 8 bases between the two ends. Germline CDR1 and CDR2: KGHSH and LQKENI. The CDR3, as DNA: TGTGCCAGCTCAACAGCGAGTGAAGCTTTCTTT. Its translation is CASSTASEAFF.